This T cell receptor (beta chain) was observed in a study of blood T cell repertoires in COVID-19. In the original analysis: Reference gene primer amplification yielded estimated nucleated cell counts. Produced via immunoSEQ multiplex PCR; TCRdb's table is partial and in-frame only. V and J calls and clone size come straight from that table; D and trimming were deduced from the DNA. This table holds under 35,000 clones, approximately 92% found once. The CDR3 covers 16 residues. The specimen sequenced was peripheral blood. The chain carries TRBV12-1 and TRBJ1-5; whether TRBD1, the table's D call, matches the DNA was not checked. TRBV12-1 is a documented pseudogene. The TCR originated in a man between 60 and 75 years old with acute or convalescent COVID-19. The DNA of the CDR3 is TGTGCCAGCAGCACCGGGACAGGGGATAGACAACAGCCCCAGCATTTT. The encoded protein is CASSTGTGDRQQPQHF.